This TCR beta chain appears in the sequencing data of a study of glioma-infiltrating T cells. Regarding the study as a whole: Tissue-blood divergence was below expectation in non-neoplastic patients, above in gliomas. Only very few CDR3 sequences appeared in both tissue and blood.

About this clonotype itself: Its specificity is unknown.

Using RNA template, CDR3s of TCR alpha and beta were amplified with iRepertoire arm-PCR. TCRdb redid the calling of the multiplex PCR reads with MiXCR, one entry per CDR3 protein. The sample has over 140,000 distinct CDR3 sequences, 35% to 50% seen once. Sequencing was done on a sample of glioma tissue, nonneoplastic brain tissue, or PBMCs (not recorded which). The TCR sequence derives from a human donor with low-grade glioma or glioblastoma, undergoing nonglioma brain surgery, or in good health (not recorded which).

For the CDR3, the DNA is TGTGCCAGCAGTTTCCTCCCGGTGCGCTACACCTTC. Its translation: CASSFLPVRYTF. V is TRBV6-6 and J is TRBJ1-2; D remains unclear. Germline V CDR1 and CDR2: MNHNY, SVGAGI (reference sequence). This CDR3 has 12 amino acids. Trimming left V 4 bases short and J 9 bases short, with 12 bases between.